This entry concerns a single T cell receptor (beta chain). Antigen specificity is unknown. One entry per CDR3 protein, called by TCRdb with MiXCR from the RT-PCR reads. The sample has around 530,000 distinct CDR3 sequences; about 15% are singletons. Deletions cut 4 bases from V and 4 bases from J, with 14 bases between. The CDR3 consists of 15 residues. Looked up from germline, CDR1 is SGHNT and CDR2 is YYREEE (reference sequence). The sample originates from a study of response to subunit inactivated influenza vaccine. Whole-study results and caveats: Researchers suggested that each seasonal influenza vaccination recruits few new T cells.

The chain employs TRBV5-4 and TRBJ2-2; possibly TRBD1 for D (6 bases). The sequence came from a man in his fifties or sixties who received an inactivated influenza vaccine. Specimen: CD4+ T cells sorted from PBMCs, collected about 24 months after vaccination. DNA of the CDR3: TGTGCCAGCAGCCTTGTGGGGGCCAGCACCGGGGAGCTGTTTTTT. Amino acids: CASSLVGASTGELFF.